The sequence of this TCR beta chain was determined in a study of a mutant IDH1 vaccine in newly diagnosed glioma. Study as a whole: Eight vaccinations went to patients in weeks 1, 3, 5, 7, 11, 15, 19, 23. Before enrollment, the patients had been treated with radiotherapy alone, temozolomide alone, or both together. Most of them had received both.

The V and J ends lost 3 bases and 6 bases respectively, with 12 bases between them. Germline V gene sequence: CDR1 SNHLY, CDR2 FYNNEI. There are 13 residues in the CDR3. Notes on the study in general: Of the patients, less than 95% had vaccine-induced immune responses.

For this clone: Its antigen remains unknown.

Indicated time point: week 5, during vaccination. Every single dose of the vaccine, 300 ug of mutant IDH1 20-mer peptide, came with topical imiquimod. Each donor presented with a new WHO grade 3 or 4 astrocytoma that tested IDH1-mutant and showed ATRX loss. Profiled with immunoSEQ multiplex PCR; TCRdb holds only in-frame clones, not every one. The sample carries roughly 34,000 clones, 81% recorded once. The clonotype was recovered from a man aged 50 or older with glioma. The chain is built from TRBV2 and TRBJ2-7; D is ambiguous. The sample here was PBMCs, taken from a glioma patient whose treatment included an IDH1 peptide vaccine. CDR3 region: CASSEGLDGEQYF. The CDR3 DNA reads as TGTGCCAGCAGTGAGGGCCTCGACGGCGAGCAGTACTTC.